This is a list of T cell receptor beta chains from one sample in a study of brain T cells in children with intractable seizures. Only in-frame clones appear in the TCRdb table, and some are missing; sequencing was by immunoSEQ multiplex PCR. The sample carries some 41,000 clones, 80% to 95% recorded once. Specimen: peripheral blood, collected at surgery. These receptors originate from a girl aged 2-10 years with tuberous sclerosis and intractable seizures. Each CDR3 is given with its conserved first and last residue. The D gene is left open where the match is weak. Clone sizes are given selectively: once, few, many, or a class where the clone is expanded.

d_call: TRBD2
j_call: TRBJ2-1
clone_size: -
v_call: TRBV4-1
cdr3_aa: CASSQDFTQRGSFRGWNEQFF
cdr3_nt: TGCGCCAGCAGCCAAGATTTCACCCAGCGGGGGTCGTTTAGGGGGTGGAATGAGCAGTTCTTC

d_call: -
j_call: TRBJ1-1
clone_size: once
v_call: TRBV7-3
cdr3_aa: CASSPSAGNTEAFF
cdr3_nt: TGTGCCAGCAGCCCTTCGGCGGGCAACACTGAAGCTTTCTTT

d_call: TRBD1
j_call: TRBJ1-1
clone_size: -
v_call: TRBV3-1/TRBV3-2
cdr3_aa: CASSRSTGLNTEAFF
cdr3_nt: TGTGCCAGCAGTCGATCGACAGGGCTGAACACTGAAGCTTTCTTT

d_call: TRBD1
j_call: TRBJ1-5
clone_size: -
v_call: TRBV30
cdr3_aa: CAWSQGTENQPQHF
cdr3_nt: TGTGCCTGGAGTCAGGGGACAGAAAATCAGCCCCAGCATTTT

d_call: TRBD2
j_call: TRBJ2-1
clone_size: -
v_call: TRBV5-8
cdr3_aa: CASSLLGLAEDNEQFF
cdr3_nt: TGTGCCAGCAGCTTGTTGGGACTAGCGGAGGACAATGAGCAGTTCTTC

d_call: TRBD2
j_call: TRBJ2-2
clone_size: few
v_call: TRBV2
cdr3_aa: CASSEWPSGGAGGELFF
cdr3_nt: TGTGCCAGCAGTGAATGGCCTAGCGGGGGGGCCGGCGGGGAGCTGTTTTTT

d_call: TRBD1
j_call: TRBJ2-2
clone_size: -
v_call: TRBV24-1
cdr3_aa: CATSATGVGTGELFF
cdr3_nt: TGTGCCACCAGTGCGACAGGGGTGGGAACCGGGGAGCTGTTTTTT

d_call: -
j_call: TRBJ2-2
clone_size: -
v_call: TRBV7-2
cdr3_aa: CASSLQPFSTTGELFF
cdr3_nt: TGTGCCAGCAGCTTACAGCCTTTCTCCACCACCGGGGAGCTGTTTTTT

d_call: -
j_call: TRBJ1-2
clone_size: -
v_call: TRBV5-6
cdr3_aa: CASSLSPGAYGYTF
cdr3_nt: TGTGCCAGCAGCTTGAGTCCAGGGGCGTATGGCTACACCTTC

d_call: -
j_call: TRBJ2-3
clone_size: -
v_call: TRBV2
cdr3_aa: CASSERLASSTDTQYF
cdr3_nt: TGTGCCAGCAGTGAGAGGCTAGCTTCTAGCACAGATACGCAGTATTTT

d_call: TRBD1
j_call: TRBJ1-1
clone_size: -
v_call: TRBV7-9
cdr3_aa: CASGTVNTEAFF
cdr3_nt: TGTGCCAGTGGGACAGTGAACACTGAAGCTTTCTTT

d_call: -
j_call: TRBJ2-3
clone_size: -
v_call: TRBV6-5
cdr3_aa: CASSPPGAGTDTQYF
cdr3_nt: TGTGCCAGCAGCCCCCCAGGGGCAGGCACAGATACGCAGTATTTT

d_call: -
j_call: TRBJ1-6
clone_size: -
v_call: TRBV19
cdr3_aa: CAQGVDLNSPLHF
cdr3_nt: TGTGCACAGGGTGTCGACCTCAATTCACCCCTCCACTTT

d_call: -
j_call: TRBJ1-6
clone_size: -
v_call: TRBV6-5
cdr3_aa: CASREGFGSPLHF
cdr3_nt: TGTGCCAGCAGAGAGGGTTTCGGATCACCCCTCCACTTT

d_call: -
j_call: TRBJ2-1
clone_size: -
v_call: TRBV3-1/TRBV3-2
cdr3_aa: CASSQDWANEQFF
cdr3_nt: TGTGCCAGCAGCCAAGATTGGGCCAATGAGCAGTTCTTC

d_call: TRBD1
j_call: TRBJ2-4
clone_size: -
v_call: TRBV7-9
cdr3_aa: CASSSLRTGENIQYF
cdr3_nt: TGTGCCAGCAGCTCCCTCAGGACAGGGGAAAACATTCAGTACTTC

d_call: -
j_call: TRBJ2-5
clone_size: once
v_call: TRBV11-2
cdr3_aa: CASSLDPGPQYF
cdr3_nt: TGTGCCAGCAGCTTAGACCCGGGGCCCCAGTACTTC

d_call: -
j_call: TRBJ2-5
clone_size: once
v_call: TRBV6-2/TRBV6-3
cdr3_aa: CASSLTSSWETQYF
cdr3_nt: TGTGCCAGCAGTTTAACTAGCAGTTGGGAGACCCAGTACTTC

d_call: TRBD1
j_call: TRBJ2-5
clone_size: -
v_call: TRBV5-1
cdr3_aa: CASSLAGQQETQYF
cdr3_nt: TGCGCCAGCAGCTTGGCGGGACAGCAAGAGACCCAGTACTTC

d_call: -
j_call: TRBJ2-7
clone_size: -
v_call: TRBV5-1
cdr3_aa: CASSPPLSSYEQYF
cdr3_nt: TGCGCCAGCAGCCCACCGTTGAGCTCCTACGAGCAGTACTTC

d_call: -
j_call: TRBJ2-7
clone_size: once
v_call: TRBV2
cdr3_aa: CASSARDHEQYF
cdr3_nt: TGTGCCAGCAGTGCCAGGGACCACGAGCAGTACTTC

d_call: -
j_call: TRBJ2-5
clone_size: -
v_call: TRBV29-1
cdr3_aa: CSAKGDIQETQYF
cdr3_nt: TGCAGCGCTAAAGGGGACATACAAGAGACCCAGTACTTC

d_call: TRBD2
j_call: TRBJ2-7
clone_size: -
v_call: TRBV7-2
cdr3_aa: CASSLQPSSGGLSEQYF
cdr3_nt: TGTGCCAGCAGCTTACAACCTAGTAGCGGGGGTTTGAGCGAGCAGTACTTC

d_call: -
j_call: TRBJ1-3
clone_size: -
v_call: TRBV11-2
cdr3_aa: CASSPTASGNTIYF
cdr3_nt: TGTGCCAGCAGCCCGACGGCCTCTGGAAACACCATATATTTT

d_call: -
j_call: TRBJ2-3
clone_size: -
v_call: TRBV18
cdr3_aa: CASSQTRSTDTQYF
cdr3_nt: TGTGCCAGCTCCCAGACCAGGAGCACAGATACGCAGTATTTT

d_call: -
j_call: TRBJ2-6
clone_size: -
v_call: TRBV24-1
cdr3_aa: CATSATGTSGANVLTF
cdr3_nt: TGTGCCACCAGTGCCACAGGGACCTCTGGGGCCAACGTCCTGACTTTC

d_call: TRBD1
j_call: TRBJ1-5
clone_size: -
v_call: TRBV19
cdr3_aa: CASNRGDQPQHF
cdr3_nt: TGTGCCAGTAACAGGGGGGACCAGCCCCAGCATTTT

d_call: TRBD1
j_call: TRBJ1-4
clone_size: -
v_call: TRBV30
cdr3_aa: CACTSGTDNEKLFF
cdr3_nt: TGTGCCTGCACCTCCGGGACAGATAATGAAAAACTGTTTTTT

d_call: -
j_call: TRBJ2-1
clone_size: once
v_call: TRBV9
cdr3_aa: CASSARGTGFDEQFF
cdr3_nt: TGTGCCAGCAGCGCGCGGGGTACAGGGTTCGACGAGCAGTTCTTC

d_call: TRBD1
j_call: TRBJ1-1
clone_size: -
v_call: TRBV3-1/TRBV3-2
cdr3_aa: CASSQGFTGANEAFF
cdr3_nt: TGTGCCAGCAGCCAAGGATTCACAGGGGCTAATGAAGCTTTCTTT

d_call: -
j_call: TRBJ1-1
clone_size: few
v_call: TRBV19
cdr3_aa: CASWGSEAFF
cdr3_nt: TGTGCCTCATGGGGATCTGAAGCTTTCTTT

d_call: -
j_call: TRBJ2-7
clone_size: -
v_call: TRBV6-2/TRBV6-3
cdr3_aa: CASSRAQSYEQYF
cdr3_nt: TGTGCCAGCAGTCGGGCCCAGTCCTACGAGCAGTACTTC

d_call: -
j_call: TRBJ1-1
clone_size: -
v_call: TRBV14
cdr3_aa: CASSRGGLRGSNTEAFF
cdr3_nt: TGTGCCAGCAGCCGGGGCGGTTTGAGGGGGTCGAACACTGAAGCTTTCTTT

d_call: -
j_call: TRBJ2-3
clone_size: -
v_call: TRBV14
cdr3_aa: CASSQEWGSSTDTQYF
cdr3_nt: TGTGCCAGCAGCCAAGAATGGGGGTCTAGCACAGATACGCAGTATTTT

d_call: -
j_call: TRBJ2-5
clone_size: -
v_call: TRBV9
cdr3_aa: CASSVEGGAYGETQYF
cdr3_nt: TGTGCCAGCAGCGTAGAAGGCGGGGCCTACGGAGAGACCCAGTACTTC

d_call: -
j_call: TRBJ1-4
clone_size: -
v_call: TRBV28
cdr3_aa: CASRPHVQGEKLFF
cdr3_nt: TGTGCCAGCAGACCCCACGTACAAGGTGAAAAACTGTTTTTT

d_call: TRBD1
j_call: TRBJ1-6
clone_size: -
v_call: TRBV19
cdr3_aa: CASSISGGGSPLHF
cdr3_nt: TGTGCCAGTAGTATTTCAGGGGGTGGTTCACCCCTCCACTTT

d_call: -
j_call: TRBJ2-3
clone_size: -
v_call: TRBV6-5
cdr3_aa: CASSPTSSTDTQYF
cdr3_nt: TGTGCCAGCAGTCCTACTAGTTCCACAGATACGCAGTATTTT

d_call: -
j_call: TRBJ2-3
clone_size: -
v_call: TRBV7-3
cdr3_aa: CASSFTHTDTQYF
cdr3_nt: TGTGCCAGCAGCTTCACCCACACAGATACGCAGTATTTT

d_call: -
j_call: TRBJ1-3
clone_size: -
v_call: TRBV29-1
cdr3_aa: CSVGDRTAGNTIYF
cdr3_nt: TGCAGCGTTGGTGACAGGACAGCTGGAAACACCATATATTTT

d_call: -
j_call: TRBJ1-5
clone_size: -
v_call: TRBV19
cdr3_aa: CASSLGVTRKSSGQPQHF
cdr3_nt: TGTGCCAGTAGTTTGGGTGTTACAAGAAAAAGTTCGGGTCAGCCCCAGCATTTT

d_call: -
j_call: TRBJ1-2
clone_size: -
v_call: TRBV10-3
cdr3_aa: CAISVSGRGYTF
cdr3_nt: TGTGCCATCAGTGTGAGTGGCCGTGGCTACACCTTC

d_call: -
j_call: TRBJ1-5
clone_size: -
v_call: TRBV28
cdr3_aa: CASSLDPYQPQHF
cdr3_nt: TGTGCCAGCAGTCTCGACCCCTATCAGCCCCAGCATTTT

d_call: -
j_call: TRBJ2-1
clone_size: -
v_call: TRBV6-4
cdr3_aa: CASSGQPNEQFF
cdr3_nt: TGTGCCAGCAGTGGACAGCCCAATGAGCAGTTCTTC

d_call: TRBD2
j_call: TRBJ2-5
clone_size: -
v_call: TRBV10-1
cdr3_aa: CASSETERGGETQYF
cdr3_nt: TGCGCCAGCAGTGAGACTGAACGGGGGGGGGAGACCCAGTACTTC

d_call: -
j_call: TRBJ2-3
clone_size: -
v_call: TRBV11-2
cdr3_aa: CASSSQGSKRDTQYF
cdr3_nt: TGTGCCAGCAGCAGCCAAGGGTCGAAGAGAGATACGCAGTATTTT

d_call: -
j_call: TRBJ1-2
clone_size: few
v_call: TRBV9
cdr3_aa: CASSAGGGKNGYTF
cdr3_nt: TGTGCCAGCAGCGCTGGGGGGGGGAAGAATGGCTACACCTTC